This entry describes one TCR beta chain. The data originate from a study of blood T cell repertoires in COVID-19. CDR3 size: 15 residues. CDR1 and CDR2 from the germline V gene are SGHNT and YYREEE (reference sequence). Losses at the gene ends were 1 base for V and 1 base for J; bases not matched to a gene: 2. Clones were read by immunoSEQ multiplex PCR, and TCRdb kept only the in-frame ones, dropping some. The sample carries approximately 100,000 clones, about 90% recorded once. The V call is TRBV5-4, the J call TRBJ2-3; 8 bases are a match to TRBD2. Material for sequencing was peripheral blood. The sequence was obtained from a man in his fifties or sixties with acute or convalescent COVID-19. DNA of the CDR3: TGTGCCAGCAGCTTGAGAGCGGGGGGCACAGATACGCAGTATTTT. Residues: CASSLRAGGTDTQYF.